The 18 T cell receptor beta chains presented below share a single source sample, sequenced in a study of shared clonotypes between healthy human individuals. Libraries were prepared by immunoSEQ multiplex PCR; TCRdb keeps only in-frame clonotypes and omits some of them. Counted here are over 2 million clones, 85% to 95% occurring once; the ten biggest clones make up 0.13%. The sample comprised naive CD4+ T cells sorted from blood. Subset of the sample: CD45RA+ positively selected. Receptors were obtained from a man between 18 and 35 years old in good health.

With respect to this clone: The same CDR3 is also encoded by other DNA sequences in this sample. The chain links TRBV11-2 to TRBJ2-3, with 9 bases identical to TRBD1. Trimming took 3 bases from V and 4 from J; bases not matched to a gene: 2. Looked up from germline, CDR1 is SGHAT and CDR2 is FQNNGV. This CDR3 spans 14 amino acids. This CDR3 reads CASSLDRGPDTQYF. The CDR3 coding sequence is TGTGCCAGCAGCTTGGACAGGGGACCAGATACGCAGTATTTT.

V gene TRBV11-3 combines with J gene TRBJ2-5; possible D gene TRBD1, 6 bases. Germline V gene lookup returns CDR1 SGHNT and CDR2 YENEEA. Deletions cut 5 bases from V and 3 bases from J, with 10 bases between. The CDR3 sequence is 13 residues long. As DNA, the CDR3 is TGTGCCAGCAGCCGAAGGACAGAAGAGACCCAGTACTTC. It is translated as CASSRRTEETQYF.

The CDR3 loop reads CASSPPSRGYGNEQFF. The CDR3 DNA reads TGTGCCAGCTCACCACCTTCCCGGGGCTACGGCAATGAGCAGTTCTTC. The genes are TRBV18 and TRBJ2-1, with D tentatively TRBD1 or TRBD2 (5 bases each). The CDR3 is made up of 16 amino acids. The V end was cut by 0 bases, the J end by 6 bases, with 15 bases between. The germline gives CDR1 KGHSH, CDR2 LQKENI.

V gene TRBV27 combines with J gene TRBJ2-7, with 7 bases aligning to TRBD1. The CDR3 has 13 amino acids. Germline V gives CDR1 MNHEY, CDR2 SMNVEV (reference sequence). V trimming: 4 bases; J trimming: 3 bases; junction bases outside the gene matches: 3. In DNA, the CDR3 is TGTGCCAGCAGTTCGGGACAGTTCTACGAGCAGTACTTC. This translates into CASSSGQFYEQYF.

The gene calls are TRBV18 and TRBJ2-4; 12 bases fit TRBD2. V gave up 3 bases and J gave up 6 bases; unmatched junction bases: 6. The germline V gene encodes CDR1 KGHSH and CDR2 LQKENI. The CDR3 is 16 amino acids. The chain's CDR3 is CASSPPSGGAANIQYF. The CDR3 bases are TGTGCCAGCTCACCCCCTAGCGGGGGGGCCGCAAACATTCAGTACTTC.

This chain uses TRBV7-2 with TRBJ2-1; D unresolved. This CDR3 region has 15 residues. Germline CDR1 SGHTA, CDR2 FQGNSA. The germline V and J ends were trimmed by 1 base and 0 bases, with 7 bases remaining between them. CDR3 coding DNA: TGTGCCAGCAGCTTAGAGCCGAGCTCCTACAATGAGCAGTTCTTC. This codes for CASSLEPSSYNEQFF.

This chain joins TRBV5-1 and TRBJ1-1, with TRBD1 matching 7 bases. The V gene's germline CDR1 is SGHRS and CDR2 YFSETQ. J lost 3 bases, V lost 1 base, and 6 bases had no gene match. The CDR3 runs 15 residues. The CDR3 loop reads CASSLSGGYYTEAFF. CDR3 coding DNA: TGCGCCAGCAGCTTGTCAGGGGGATACTACACTGAAGCTTTCTTT.

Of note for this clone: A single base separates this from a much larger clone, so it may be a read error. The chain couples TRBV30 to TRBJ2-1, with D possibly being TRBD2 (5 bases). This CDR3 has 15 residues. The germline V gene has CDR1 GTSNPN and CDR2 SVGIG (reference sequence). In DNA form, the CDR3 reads TGTGCCTGGAGCGGAGGTCAAGGGTCCTACAAGGAGCAGTTCTTC. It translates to CAWSGGQGSYKEQFF.

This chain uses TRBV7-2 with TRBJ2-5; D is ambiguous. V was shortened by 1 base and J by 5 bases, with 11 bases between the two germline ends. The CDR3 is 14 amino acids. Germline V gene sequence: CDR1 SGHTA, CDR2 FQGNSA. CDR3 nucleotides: TGTGCCAGCAGCTTAGGTCGCCTGGGGGAGACCCAGTACTTC. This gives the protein CASSLGRLGETQYF.

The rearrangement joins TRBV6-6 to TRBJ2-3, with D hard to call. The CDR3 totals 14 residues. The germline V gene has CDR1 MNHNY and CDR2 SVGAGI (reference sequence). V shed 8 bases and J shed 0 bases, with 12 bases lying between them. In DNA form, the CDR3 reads TGTGCCAGCTCTGGCGGTTCTAGCACAGATACGCAGTATTTT. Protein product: CASSGGSSTDTQYF.

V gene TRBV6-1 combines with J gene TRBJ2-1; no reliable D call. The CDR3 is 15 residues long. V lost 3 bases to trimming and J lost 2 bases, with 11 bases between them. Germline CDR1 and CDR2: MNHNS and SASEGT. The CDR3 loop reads CASSDRAEAYNEQFF. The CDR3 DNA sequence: TGTGCCAGCAGTGATCGGGCAGAGGCCTACAATGAGCAGTTCTTC.

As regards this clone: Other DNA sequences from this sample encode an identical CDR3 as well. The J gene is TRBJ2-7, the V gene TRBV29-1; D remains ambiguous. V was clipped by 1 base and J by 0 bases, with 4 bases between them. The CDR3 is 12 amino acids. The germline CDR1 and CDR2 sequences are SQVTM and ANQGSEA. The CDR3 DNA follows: TGCAGCGTTGAAGTCGACTCCTACGAGCAGTACTTC. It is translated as CSVEVDSYEQYF.

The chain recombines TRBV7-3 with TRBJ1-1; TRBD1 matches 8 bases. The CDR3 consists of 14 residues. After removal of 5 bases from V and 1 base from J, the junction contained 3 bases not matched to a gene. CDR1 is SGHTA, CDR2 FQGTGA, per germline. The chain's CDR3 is CASSIGTGNTEAFF. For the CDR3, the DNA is TGTGCCAGCAGCATCGGGACAGGGAACACTGAAGCTTTCTTT.

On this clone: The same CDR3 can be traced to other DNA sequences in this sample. The CDR3 nucleotides are TGTGCCAGCAGTTACCGAGATTCACCCCTCCACTTT. It specifies CASSYRDSPLHF. The rearrangement links TRBV6-5 to TRBJ1-6; D unresolved. V gave up 2 bases and J gave up 8 bases, with 4 bases separating them. Germline CDR1 MNHEY, CDR2 SVGAGI. The CDR3 contains 12 residues.

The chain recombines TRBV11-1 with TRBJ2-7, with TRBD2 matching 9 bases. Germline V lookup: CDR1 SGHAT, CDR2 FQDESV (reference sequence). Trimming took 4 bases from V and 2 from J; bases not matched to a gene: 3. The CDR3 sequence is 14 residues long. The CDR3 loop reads CASSSVAGAYEQYF. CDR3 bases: TGTGCCAGCAGCTCAGTAGCGGGGGCCTACGAGCAGTACTTC.

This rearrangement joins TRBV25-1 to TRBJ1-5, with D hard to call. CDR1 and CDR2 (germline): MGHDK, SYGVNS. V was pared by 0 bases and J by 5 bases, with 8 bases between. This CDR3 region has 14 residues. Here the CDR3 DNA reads TGTGCCAGCAGTGAATATGACTTTTATCAGCCCCAGCATTTT. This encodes CASSEYDFYQPQHF.

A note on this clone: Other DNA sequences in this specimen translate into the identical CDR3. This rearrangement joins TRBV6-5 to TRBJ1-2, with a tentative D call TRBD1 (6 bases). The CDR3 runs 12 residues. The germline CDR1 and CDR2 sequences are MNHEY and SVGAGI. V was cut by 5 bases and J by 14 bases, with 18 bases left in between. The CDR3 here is CASSPAGGATTF. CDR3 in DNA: TGTGCCAGCAGTCCCGCGGGGGGCGCAACTACCTTC.

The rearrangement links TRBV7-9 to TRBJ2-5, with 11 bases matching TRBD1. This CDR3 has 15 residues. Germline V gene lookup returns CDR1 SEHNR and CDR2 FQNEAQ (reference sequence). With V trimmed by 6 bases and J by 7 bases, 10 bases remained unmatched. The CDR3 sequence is CASSQGQGARVTQYF. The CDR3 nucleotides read TGTGCCAGCAGTCAAGGACAGGGGGCTAGGGTGACCCAGTACTTC.